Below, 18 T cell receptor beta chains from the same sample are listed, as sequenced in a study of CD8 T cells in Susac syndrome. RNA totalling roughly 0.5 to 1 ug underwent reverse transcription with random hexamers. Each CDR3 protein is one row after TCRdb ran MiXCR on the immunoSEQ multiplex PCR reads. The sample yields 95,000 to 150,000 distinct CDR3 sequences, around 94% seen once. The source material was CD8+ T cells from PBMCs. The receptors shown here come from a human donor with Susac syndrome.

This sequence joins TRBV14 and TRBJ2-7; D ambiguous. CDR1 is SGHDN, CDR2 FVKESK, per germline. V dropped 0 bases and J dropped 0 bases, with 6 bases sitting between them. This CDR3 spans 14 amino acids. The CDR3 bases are TGTGCCAGCAGCCAAGAGGCCATCTCCTACGAGCAGTACTTC. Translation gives CASSQEAISYEQYF.

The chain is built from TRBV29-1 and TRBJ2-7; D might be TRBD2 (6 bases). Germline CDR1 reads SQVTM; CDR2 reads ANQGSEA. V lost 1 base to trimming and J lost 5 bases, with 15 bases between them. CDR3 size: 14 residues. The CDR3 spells CSVEGFGGQDEQYF. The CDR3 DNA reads TGCAGCGTTGAAGGTTTCGGGGGTCAGGACGAGCAGTACTTC.

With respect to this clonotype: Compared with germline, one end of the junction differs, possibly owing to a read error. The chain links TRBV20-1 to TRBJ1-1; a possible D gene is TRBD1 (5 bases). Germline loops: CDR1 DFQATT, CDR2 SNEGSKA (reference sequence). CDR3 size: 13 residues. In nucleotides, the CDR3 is TGCAGTGCTAGAGATGAGGGCAGGGCTGAAGTTTTCTTT. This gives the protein CSARDEGRAEVFF.

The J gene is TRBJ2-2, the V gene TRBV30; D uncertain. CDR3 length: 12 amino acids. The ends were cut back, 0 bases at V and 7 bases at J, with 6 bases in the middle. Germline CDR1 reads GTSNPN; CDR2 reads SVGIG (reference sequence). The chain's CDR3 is CAWSVESGELFF. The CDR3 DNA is TGTGCCTGGAGTGTAGAGAGCGGGGAGCTGTTTTTT.

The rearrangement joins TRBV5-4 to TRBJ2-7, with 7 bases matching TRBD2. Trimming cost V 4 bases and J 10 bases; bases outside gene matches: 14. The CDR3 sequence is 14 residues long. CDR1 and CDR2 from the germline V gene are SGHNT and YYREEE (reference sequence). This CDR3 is CASSPSSSGLPQYF. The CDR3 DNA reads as TGTGCCAGCAGCCCGTCCTCTAGCGGACTACCTCAGTACTTC.

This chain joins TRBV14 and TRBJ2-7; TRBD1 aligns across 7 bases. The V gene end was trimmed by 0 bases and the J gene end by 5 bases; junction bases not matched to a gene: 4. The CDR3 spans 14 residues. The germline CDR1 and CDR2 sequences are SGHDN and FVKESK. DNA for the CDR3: TGTGCCAGCAGCCAAGAAGGGCAGGGGGACGAGCAGTACTTC. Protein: CASSQEGQGDEQYF.

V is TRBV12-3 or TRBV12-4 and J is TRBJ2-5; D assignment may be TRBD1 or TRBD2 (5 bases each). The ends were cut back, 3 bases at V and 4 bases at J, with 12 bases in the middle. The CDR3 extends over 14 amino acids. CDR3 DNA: TGTGCCAGCAGTTTGGTCGGGGACGCAGAGACCCAGTACTTC. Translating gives CASSLVGDAETQYF.

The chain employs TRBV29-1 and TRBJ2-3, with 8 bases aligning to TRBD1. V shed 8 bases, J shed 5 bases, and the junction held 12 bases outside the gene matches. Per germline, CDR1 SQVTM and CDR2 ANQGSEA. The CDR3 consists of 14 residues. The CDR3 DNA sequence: TGCAGCCTCGACCTGGACAGGGATAGAGATACGCAGTATTTT. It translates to CSLDLDRDRDTQYF.

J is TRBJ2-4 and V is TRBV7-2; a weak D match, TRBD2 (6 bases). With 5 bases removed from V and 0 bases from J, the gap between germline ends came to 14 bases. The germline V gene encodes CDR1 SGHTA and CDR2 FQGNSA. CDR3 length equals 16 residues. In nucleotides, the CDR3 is TGTGCCAGCAGCCCCCCCGGGGGTCTAGCCAAAAACATTCAGTACTTC. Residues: CASSPPGGLAKNIQYF.

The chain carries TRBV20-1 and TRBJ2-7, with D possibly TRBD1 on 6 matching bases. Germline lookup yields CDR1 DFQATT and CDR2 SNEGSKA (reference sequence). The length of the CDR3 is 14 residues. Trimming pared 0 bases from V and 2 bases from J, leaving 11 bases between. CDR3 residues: CSARDWDKAYEQYF. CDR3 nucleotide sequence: TGCAGTGCTAGAGATTGGGACAAGGCCTACGAGCAGTACTTC.

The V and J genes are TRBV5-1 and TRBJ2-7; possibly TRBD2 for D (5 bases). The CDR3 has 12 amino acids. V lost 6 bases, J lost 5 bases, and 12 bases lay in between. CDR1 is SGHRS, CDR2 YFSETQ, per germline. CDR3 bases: TGCGCCAGCAACGGACTCTCGGACGAGCAGTACTTC. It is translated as CASNGLSDEQYF.

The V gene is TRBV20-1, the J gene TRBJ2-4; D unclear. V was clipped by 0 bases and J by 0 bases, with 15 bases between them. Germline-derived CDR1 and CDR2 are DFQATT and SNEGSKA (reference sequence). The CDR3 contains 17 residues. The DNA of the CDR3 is TGCAGTGCTAGAGAGGGCGTGCAGACCCTAGCCAAAAACATTCAGTACTTC. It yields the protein CSAREGVQTLAKNIQYF.

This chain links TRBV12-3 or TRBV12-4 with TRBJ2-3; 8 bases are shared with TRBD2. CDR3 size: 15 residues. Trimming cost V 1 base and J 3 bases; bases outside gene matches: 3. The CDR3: CASSLVGGETDTQYF. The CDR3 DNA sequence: TGTGCCAGCAGTTTAGTCGGGGGGGAGACAGATACGCAGTATTTT.

DNA of the CDR3: TGCGCCAGCAGCGAGGCTACAGGGTCGAACACTGAAGCTTTCTTT. This codes for CASSEATGSNTEAFF. The chain uses TRBV5-1 and TRBJ1-1; D may be TRBD1 (6 bases). Germline CDR1 and CDR2: SGHRS and YFSETQ. Trimming stripped 4 bases from V and 1 base from J, with 14 bases between. CDR3 size: 15 residues.

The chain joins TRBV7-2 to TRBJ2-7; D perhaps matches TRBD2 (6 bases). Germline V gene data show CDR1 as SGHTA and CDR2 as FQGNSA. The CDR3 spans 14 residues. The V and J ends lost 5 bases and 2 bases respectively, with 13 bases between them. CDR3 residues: CASSTWDSPYEQYF. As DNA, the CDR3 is TGTGCCAGCAGCACTTGGGACTCTCCCTACGAGCAGTACTTC.

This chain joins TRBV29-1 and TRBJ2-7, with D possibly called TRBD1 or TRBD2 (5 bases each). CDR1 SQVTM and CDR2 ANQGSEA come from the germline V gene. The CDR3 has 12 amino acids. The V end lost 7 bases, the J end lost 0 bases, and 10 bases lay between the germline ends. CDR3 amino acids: CSAGTISYEQYF. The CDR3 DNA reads TGCAGCGCCGGGACCATCTCCTACGAGCAGTACTTC.

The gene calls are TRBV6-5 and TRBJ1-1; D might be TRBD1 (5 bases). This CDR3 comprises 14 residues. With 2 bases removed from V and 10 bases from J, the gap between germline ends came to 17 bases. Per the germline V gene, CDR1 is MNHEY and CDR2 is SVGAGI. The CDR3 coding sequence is TGTGCCAGCAGTTACGGGACCACCTCTCCGGGAGCTTTCTTT. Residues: CASSYGTTSPGAFF.

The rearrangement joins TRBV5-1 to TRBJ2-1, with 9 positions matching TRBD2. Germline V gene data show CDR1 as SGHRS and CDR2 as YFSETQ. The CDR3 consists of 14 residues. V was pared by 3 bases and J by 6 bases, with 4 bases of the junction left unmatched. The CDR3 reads CASSSLTSGNEQFF. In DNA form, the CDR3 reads TGCGCCAGCAGCTCCCTGACTAGCGGCAATGAGCAGTTCTTC.